One sample yielded the 2 T cell receptor beta chains listed below, sequenced in a study of T cell repertoires in cytomegalovirus infection. TCRdb recomputed calls from the reads with MiXCR, one row per CDR3 protein. This table holds over 150,000 distinct CDR3 sequences, 13% to 15% found once. The sample comprised PBMCs. All receptors come from a human donor in good health (CMV status not recorded). Some clones in this sample may be carry-over from other donors' samples.

The chain links TRBV6-1 to TRBJ2-6, with D possibly called TRBD1 or TRBD2 (6 bases each). V lost 2 bases and J 1 base, leaving 15 bases between the germline ends. The CDR3 loop spans 18 amino acids. The germline V gene has CDR1 MNHNS and CDR2 SASEGT. Here the CDR3 DNA reads TGTGCCAGCAGTGAAAGGGGGGAGTGGAGATCTGGGGCCAACGTCCTGACTTTC. Translating it yields CASSERGEWRSGANVLTF.

The chain links TRBV5-1 to TRBJ1-5, with D unresolved. CDR1 is SGHRS and CDR2 is YFSETQ in the germline V gene. This CDR3 spans 13 amino acids. The ends were cut back, 2 bases at V and 5 bases at J, with 8 bases in the middle. The CDR3 reads CASSFEGDQPQHF. CDR3 nucleotide sequence: TGCGCCAGCAGCTTCGAGGGCGATCAGCCCCAGCATTTT.